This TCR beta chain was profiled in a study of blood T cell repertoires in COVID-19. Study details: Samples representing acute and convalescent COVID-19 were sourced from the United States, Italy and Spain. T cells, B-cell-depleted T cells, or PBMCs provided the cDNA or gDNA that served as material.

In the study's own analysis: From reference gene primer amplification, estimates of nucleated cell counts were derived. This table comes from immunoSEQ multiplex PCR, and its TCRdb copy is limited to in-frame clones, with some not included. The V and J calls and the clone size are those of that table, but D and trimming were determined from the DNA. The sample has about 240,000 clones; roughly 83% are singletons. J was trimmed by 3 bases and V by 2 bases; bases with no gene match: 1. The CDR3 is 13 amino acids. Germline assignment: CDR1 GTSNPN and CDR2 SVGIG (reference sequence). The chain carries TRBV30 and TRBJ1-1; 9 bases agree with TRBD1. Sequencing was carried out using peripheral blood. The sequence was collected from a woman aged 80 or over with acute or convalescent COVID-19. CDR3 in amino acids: CAWSTGGYTEAFF. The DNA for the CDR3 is TGTGCCTGGAGTACAGGGGGCTACACTGAAGCTTTCTTT.